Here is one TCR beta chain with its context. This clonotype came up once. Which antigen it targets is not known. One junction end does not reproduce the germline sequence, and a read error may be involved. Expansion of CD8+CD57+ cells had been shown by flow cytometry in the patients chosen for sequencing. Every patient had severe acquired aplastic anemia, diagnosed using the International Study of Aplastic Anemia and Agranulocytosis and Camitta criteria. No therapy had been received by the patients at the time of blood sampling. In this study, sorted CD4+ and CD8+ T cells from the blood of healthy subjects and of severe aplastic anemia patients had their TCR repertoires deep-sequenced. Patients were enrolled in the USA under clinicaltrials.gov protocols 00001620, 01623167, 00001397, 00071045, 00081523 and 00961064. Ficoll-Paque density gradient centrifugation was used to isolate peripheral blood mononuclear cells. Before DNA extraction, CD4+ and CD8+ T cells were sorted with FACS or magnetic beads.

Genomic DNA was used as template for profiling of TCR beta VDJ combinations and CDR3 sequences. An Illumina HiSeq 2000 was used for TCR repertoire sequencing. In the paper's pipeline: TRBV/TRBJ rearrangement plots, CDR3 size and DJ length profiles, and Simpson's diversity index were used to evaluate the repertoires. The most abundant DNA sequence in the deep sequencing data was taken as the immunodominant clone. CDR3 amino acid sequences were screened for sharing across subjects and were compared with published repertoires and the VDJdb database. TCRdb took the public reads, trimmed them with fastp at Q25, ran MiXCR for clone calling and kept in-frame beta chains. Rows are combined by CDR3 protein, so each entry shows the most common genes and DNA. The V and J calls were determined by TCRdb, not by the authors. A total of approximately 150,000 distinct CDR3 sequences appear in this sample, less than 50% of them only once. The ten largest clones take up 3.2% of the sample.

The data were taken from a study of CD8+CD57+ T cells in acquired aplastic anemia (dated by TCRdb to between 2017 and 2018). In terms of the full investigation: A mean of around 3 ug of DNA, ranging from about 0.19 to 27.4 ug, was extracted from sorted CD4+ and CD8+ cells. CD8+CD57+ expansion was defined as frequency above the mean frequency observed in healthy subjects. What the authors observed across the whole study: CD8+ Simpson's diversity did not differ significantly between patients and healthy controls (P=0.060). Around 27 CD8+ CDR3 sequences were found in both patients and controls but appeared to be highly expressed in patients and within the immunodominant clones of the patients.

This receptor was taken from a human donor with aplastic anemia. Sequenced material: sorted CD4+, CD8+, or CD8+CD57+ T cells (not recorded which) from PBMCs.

The CDR3 corresponds to CSAPSLPGYYGYTF. The nucleotide sequence is given as TGTAGTGCTCCATCTCTCCCGGGTTACTATGGCTACACCTTC. The chain is encoded by TRBV20-1 joined to TRBJ1-2; no D gene is confidently identified. Reading from cysteine to phenylalanine, the CDR3 counts 14 amino acids. The retained sequence is limited to the CDR3, 42 bases, with the frame set at the first base. In the germline V gene (reference sequence), CDR1 corresponds to DFQATT and CDR2 to SNEGSKA.